The rows below give T cell receptor beta chains drawn from one sample of a study of blood T cell repertoires in COVID-19. TCRdb's copy holds only in-frame clones and misses some; the assay was immunoSEQ multiplex PCR. The table has 250,000 to 350,000 clones, around nine tenths seen once. What was sequenced was PBMCs or T cells enriched from blood (not recorded which). The receptor set was obtained from a young woman who had recovered from COVID-19. The CDR3 runs from the conserved cysteine through the conserved F or W. The D gene is left open where the match is weak. Clone size is stated in some rows and not others, as once, few, many or a class when expanded.

v_call	clone_size	d_call	j_call	cdr3_nt	cdr3_aa
TRBV5-4	.	TRBD1	TRBJ1-2	TGTGCCAGCAGCCACAAGGACAGGGGGCAGGGTGGCTACACCTTC	CASSHKDRGQGGYTF
TRBV12-3/TRBV12-4	.	.	TRBJ1-3	TGTGCCAGCAGTCAGGGGTCCGGAAACACCATATATTTT	CASSQGSGNTIYF
TRBV9	once	.	TRBJ1-2	TGTGCCAGCAGCGTATTCTGGGGGACTGGCTATGGCTACACCTTC	CASSVFWGTGYGYTF
TRBV2	.	TRBD1	TRBJ2-1	TGTGCCAGCAGTAAGGGACAGTCTACAGGCTACAATGAGCAGTTCTTC	CASSKGQSTGYNEQFF
TRBV20-1	once	.	TRBJ1-1	TGCAGTGCTAGTCCGGGGAACACTGAAGCTTTCTTT	CSASPGNTEAFF
TRBV11-3	few	.	TRBJ2-1	TGTGCCAGCAGCCCGGGGGGACAGGACTACAATGAGCAGTTCTTC	CASSPGGQDYNEQFF
TRBV6-2/TRBV6-3	few	.	TRBJ2-7	TGTGCCAGCAGTTTGCGCCCGTACGAGCAGTACTTC	CASSLRPYEQYF
TRBV7-2	.	TRBD2	TRBJ2-1	TGTGCCAGCAGCTTAGGGCGGGGGGGTGAGCAGTTCTTC	CASSLGRGGEQFF
TRBV19	.	.	TRBJ2-7	TGTGCCAGTAGTATAGATCGTGGGGGGTTCGGCTACGAGCAGTACTTC	CASSIDRGGFGYEQYF
TRBV19	.	TRBD1	TRBJ2-1	TGTGCCAGTAGTATCCAGACAGGGGAAGGTGAGCAGTTCTTC	CASSIQTGEGEQFF
TRBV19	.	TRBD2	TRBJ2-2	TGTGCCAGCACGGGGGGGCGGGGATCTTTTGGGGAGCTGTTTTTT	CASTGGRGSFGELFF
TRBV7-8	.	.	TRBJ1-4	TGTGCCAGCAGCTTGGCGGGGGCGGGCGAAAAACTGTTTTTT	CASSLAGAGEKLFF
TRBV7-9	.	.	TRBJ1-1	TGTGCCAGCAGCTTTGATAGCTTTGAAGCTTTCTTT	CASSFDSFEAFF
TRBV2	.	TRBD1	TRBJ2-7	TGTGCCAGCAGTGGGGACAGGTCTGACGAGCAGTACTTC	CASSGDRSDEQYF
TRBV6-5	.	.	TRBJ1-1	TGTGCCAGCTCACTCGGGGTGATGAACACTGAAGCTTTCTTT	CASSLGVMNTEAFF
TRBV4-1	.	.	TRBJ2-1	TGCGCCAGCAGCCAAGGACTGTACAATGAGCAGTTCTTC	CASSQGLYNEQFF
TRBV9	.	.	TRBJ1-3	TGTGCCAGCAGCGAGACGGGCTCTGGAAACACCATATATTTT	CASSETGSGNTIYF
TRBV6-6	.	TRBD2	TRBJ2-1	TGTGCCAGCACCGCTAGCGGGGGGGCTAGTGAGCAGTTCTTC	CASTASGGASEQFF
TRBV3-1/TRBV3-2	.	TRBD1	TRBJ1-5	TGTGCCAGCAGCCAGAAACAGGGGCTGGGCAATCAGCCCCAGCATTTT	CASSQKQGLGNQPQHF
TRBV7-2	.	TRBD1	TRBJ1-1	TGTGCCAGCAGCCAACAGGGGATAAACACTGAAGCTTTCTTT	CASSQQGINTEAFF
TRBV5-1	.	TRBD1	TRBJ2-1	TGCGCCAGCAGCTATAGGACAGGGATCTACAATGAGCAGTTCTTC	CASSYRTGIYNEQFF
TRBV3-1/TRBV3-2	.	TRBD1	TRBJ1-3	TGTGCCAGCAGCTACTTAGGGGGCCCCTCTGGAAACACCATATATTTT	CASSYLGGPSGNTIYF